Below are 26 T cell receptor beta chains sequenced from a single sample in a study of T cell responses to AZD1222 COVID-19 vaccine (dated by TCRdb to about 2021). The time point label of this sample denotes: about 28 days (+/-7) after the second vaccine dose. The sample's treatment or condition, from its label and the paper: meningococcal conjugate vaccine given as trial control. Library preparation employed the immunoSEQ multiplex PCR assay. The immuneACCESS repertoire file appears here via TCRdb, limited to in-frame rearrangements. These files lack a portion of the clones; in checked studies, under half of the deficit traces to unresolved V genes, and the cause of the others is not known. The sample has about 180,000 clones on record, about nine tenths of them singletons. Together, the top ten hold around 4.5% of the sample. Sequencing used peripheral blood, obtained 28 days after the second dose of the MenACWY control vaccine. The receptors derive from an adult who received the MenACWY meningococcal vaccine as a control.

This clone was recorded once. The rearrangement joins TRBV5-1 to TRBJ1-1; TRBD1 matches at 7 bases. CDR1 is SGHRS and CDR2 is YFSETQ in the germline V gene. V shed 4 bases, J shed 3 bases, and the junction held 9 bases outside the gene matches. CDR3 length: 15 residues. This CDR3 is CASSVTGQLYTEAFF. CDR3 sequence (DNA): TGCGCCAGCAGCGTGACGGGACAGTTGTACACTGAAGCTTTCTTT.

This clone was counted between two and nine times. Other DNA sequences in the same sample also yield this CDR3. This chain joins TRBV29-1 and TRBJ1-1; no firm D call. Germline V CDR1 and CDR2: SQVTM, ANQGSEA. The V end was cut by 4 bases, the J end by 5 bases, with 5 bases between. The CDR3 is made up of 10 amino acids. CDR3 protein: CSVADTEAFF. In nucleotides, the CDR3 is TGCAGCGTTGCCGATACTGAAGCTTTCTTT.

The rearrangement joins TRBV18 to TRBJ1-5, with TRBD1 identical over 7 bases. Germline lookup yields CDR1 KGHSH and CDR2 LQKENI. V lost 6 bases to trimming and J lost 3 bases; unmatched junction nucleotides: 2. The CDR3 spans 13 residues. CDR3 nucleotides: TGTGCCAGCTCGCAGGGGGACAATCAGCCCCAGCATTTT. This codes for CASSQGDNQPQHF. Together with reference TRBV18 and TRBJ1-5, the CDR3 gives the full variable domain: NAGVMQNPRHLVRRRGQEARLRCSPMKGHSHVYWYRQLPEEGLKFMVYLQKENIIDESGMPKERFSAEFPKEGPSILRIQQVVRGDSAAYFCASSQGDNQPQHFGDGTRLSIL.

The rearrangement joins TRBV28 to TRBJ1-6; D is undetermined. V was clipped by 4 bases and J by 7 bases, with 2 bases between them. CDR1 MDHEN and CDR2 SYDVKM come from the germline V gene. The CDR3 consists of 11 residues. The CDR3 reads CASSSNSPLHF. The CDR3 DNA reads TGTGCCAGCAGTTCCAATTCACCCCTCCACTTT.

Turning to this clone: Other nucleotide sequences in the sample specify the same CDR3. The chain combines TRBV18 with TRBJ2-7, with D possibly matching TRBD1 (6 bases). Deletions cut 6 bases from V and 2 bases from J, with 11 bases between. The length of the CDR3 is 13 residues. The V gene's germline CDR1 is KGHSH and CDR2 LQKENI. The CDR3 sequence: CASSPTGTYEQYF. Here the CDR3 DNA reads TGTGCCAGCTCGCCGACAGGTACCTACGAGCAGTACTTC.

The chain recombines TRBV6-2 or TRBV6-3 with TRBJ1-2; possibly TRBD1 for D (5 bases). This CDR3 contains 15 residues. Trimming stripped 5 bases from V and 4 bases from J, with 17 bases between. Germline V gene lookup returns CDR1 MNHEY and CDR2 SVGEGT. CDR3 DNA: TGTGCCAGCAGTCAAGGACCGGGGCTAGTCTATGGCTACACCTTC. Its protein product is CASSQGPGLVYGYTF.

This rearrangement joins TRBV10-2 to TRBJ2-3, with no clear D. This CDR3 has 15 residues. The germline CDR1 and CDR2 sequences are WSHSY and SAAADI. Trimming pared 7 bases from V and 2 bases from J, leaving 16 bases between. The CDR3 region has the DNA TGCGCCAGCATTGGTACGACTCCTCCCACAGATACGCAGTATTTT. Its translation is CASIGTTPPTDTQYF.

The chain has TRBV2 and TRBJ2-1; TRBD2 agrees at 8 bases. CDR3 length equals 15 residues. Germline lookup yields CDR1 SNHLY and CDR2 FYNNEI. Germline trimming cut 6 bases from V and 8 bases from J; bases unmatched to any gene: 12. This CDR3 is CASSLAGGEYYEQFF. CDR3 bases: TGTGCCAGCAGCCTCGCGGGGGGCGAGTACTATGAGCAGTTCTTC.

This chain uses TRBV19 with TRBJ2-5, with TRBD2 matching 7 bases. Germline V gives CDR1 LNHDA, CDR2 SQIVND (reference sequence). The CDR3 spans 13 residues. V was pared by 6 bases and J by 1 base, with 2 bases of the junction left unmatched. CDR3 DNA: TGTGCCAGTAGAGGACTAGGCCAAGAGACCCAGTACTTC. Translating gives CASRGLGQETQYF.

The chain recombines TRBV28 with TRBJ2-7; D may be TRBD1 or TRBD2 (6 bases each). This CDR3 spans 13 amino acids. CDR1 and CDR2 (germline): MDHEN, SYDVKM. V was cut by 4 bases and J by 6 bases, with 13 bases left in between. The CDR3 region has the DNA TGTGCCAGCAGTTCACCACAGGGAGGCGAGCAGTACTTC. Its translation: CASSSPQGGEQYF. The whole variable domain, filled in from reference TRBV28 and TRBJ2-7, reads DVKVTQSSRYLVKRTGEKVFLECVQDMDHENMFWYRQDPGLGLRLIYFSYDVKMKEKGDIPEGYSVSREKKERFSLILESASTNQTSMYLCASSSPQGGEQYFGPGTRLTVT.

This sequence joins TRBV6-5 and TRBJ1-2; the match to TRBD1 covers 7 bases. V shed 0 bases, J shed 2 bases, and the junction held 6 bases outside the gene matches. CDR1 is MNHEY, CDR2 SVGAGI, per germline. The CDR3 is 16 amino acids. CDR3 sequence: CASSYSFGQANYGYTF. DNA for the CDR3: TGTGCCAGCAGTTACTCGTTTGGACAGGCCAACTATGGCTACACCTTC.

The rearrangement uses TRBV18 and TRBJ2-3, with 7 bases matching TRBD2. V lost 3 bases to trimming and J lost 0 bases; unmatched junction nucleotides: 3. Germline-derived CDR1 and CDR2 are KGHSH and LQKENI. This CDR3 has 15 amino acids. The CDR3 nucleotides read TGTGCCAGCTCACCCTACGGGAGGAGCACAGATACGCAGTATTTT. The encoded protein is CASSPYGRSTDTQYF.

J is TRBJ1-5 and V is TRBV2, with 9 bases identical to TRBD1. Germline trimming cut 3 bases from V and 7 bases from J; bases unmatched to any gene: 10. Germline V gives CDR1 SNHLY, CDR2 FYNNEI. This CDR3 is 16 amino acids long. The CDR3 DNA follows: TGTGCCAGCAGTGATAGGACGACAGGGGGAGGACAGCCCCAGCATTTT. Its protein product is CASSDRTTGGGQPQHF.

The chain is built from TRBV9 and TRBJ1-5, with D possibly matching TRBD1 (5 bases). CDR1 is SGDLS, CDR2 YYNGEE, per germline. This CDR3 is 15 amino acids long. V was pared by 2 bases and J by 0 bases, with 9 bases between. The CDR3: CASSVGGASNQPQHF. In nucleotides, the CDR3 is TGTGCCAGCAGCGTCGGTGGGGCTAGCAATCAGCCCCAGCATTTT. The full variable domain, rest sourced from reference TRBV9 and TRBJ1-5, is DSGVTQTPKHLITATGQRVTLRCSPRSGDLSVYWYQQSLDQGLQFLIQYYNGEERAKGNILERFSAQQFPDLHSELNLSSLELGDSALYFCASSVGGASNQPQHFGDGTRLSIL.

V and J are TRBV7-9 and TRBJ2-3, with a weak D call TRBD2 (5 bases). The CDR3 has 14 residues. The ends were cut back, 5 bases at V and 4 bases at J, with 13 bases in the middle. Germline V gene sequence: CDR1 SEHNR, CDR2 FQNEAQ (reference sequence). Here the CDR3 reads CASSPRVRADTQYF. DNA for the CDR3: TGTGCCAGCAGCCCGAGGGTTCGAGCAGATACGCAGTATTTT.

The chain joins TRBV3-1 (or the pseudogene TRBV3-2) to TRBJ1-2; possibly TRBD1 for D (6 bases). The germline V gene has CDR1 LGHDT and CDR2 YNNKEL (reference sequence). The CDR3 sequence is 14 residues long. Trimming removed 4 bases from V and 4 bases from J, with 13 bases in between. As DNA, the CDR3 is TGTGCCAGCAGCCTCCTTCGGACAGTCTATGGCTACACCTTC. Translated: CASSLLRTVYGYTF.

This chain joins TRBV2 and TRBJ2-7; TRBD2 matches 11 bases. The CDR3 length is 16 residues. The germline CDR1 and CDR2 sequences are SNHLY and FYNNEI. The trim removed 6 bases at V and 9 bases at J, leaving 16 bases unmatched. The DNA of the CDR3 is TGTGCCAGCAGGGACCTAACTAGCGGGAGACGTTCCGGGCAGTACTTC. Translation: CASRDLTSGRRSGQYF. The whole variable domain, remainder taken from reference TRBV2 and TRBJ2-7, is EPEVTQTPSHQVTQMGQEVILRCVPISNHLYFYWYRQILGQKVEFLVSFYNNEISEKSEIFDDQFSVERPDGSNFTLKIRSTKLEDSAMYFCASRDLTSGRRSGQYFGPGTRLTVT.

The chain links TRBV10-1 to TRBJ2-7; the D gene is possibly TRBD1 (5 bases). V was pared by 3 bases and J by 5 bases, with 14 bases between. Germline values: CDR1 WNHNN, CDR2 SYGVQD (reference sequence). The CDR3 covers 14 residues. CDR3 DNA sequence: TGCGCCAGCAGTGATTCCCAGGGTCCTCACGAGCAGTACTTC. This encodes CASSDSQGPHEQYF.

The CDR3 nucleotides are TGTGCCAGCAGTTCCACTACAAGACAGTTTGGCTACACCTTC. Its translation: CASSSTTRQFGYTF. The V and J genes are TRBV27 and TRBJ1-2; possibly TRBD1 for D (5 bases). This CDR3 spans 14 amino acids. Germline V gene data show CDR1 as MNHEY and CDR2 as SMNVEV (reference sequence). V was pared by 4 bases and J by 7 bases, with 16 bases between.

V is TRBV7-3 and J is TRBJ1-1; 8 bases align to TRBD1. This CDR3 comprises 14 residues. Germline loops: CDR1 SGHTA, CDR2 FQGTGA. Trimming at V came to 4 bases and at J to 1 base, leaving 2 bases not matched to a gene. As DNA, the CDR3 is TGTGCCAGCAGCTCACAGGGGGGGAACACTGAAGCTTTCTTT. Its protein is CASSSQGGNTEAFF.

In its sample, this clone was seen a few times. The chain combines TRBV30 with TRBJ2-7, with D perhaps given as TRBD1 or TRBD2 (5 bases each). The CDR3 spans 15 residues. Trimming removed 1 base from V and 3 bases from J, with 16 bases in between. The V gene's germline CDR1 is GTSNPN and CDR2 SVGIG (reference sequence). DNA of the CDR3: TGTGCCTGGAGTGATCGGGACGTCAGGAACTACGAGCAGTACTTC. It codes for CAWSDRDVRNYEQYF. Full variable domain (rest looked up from reference TRBV30 and TRBJ2-7): SQTIHQWPATLVQPVGSPLSLECTVEGTSNPNLYWYRQAAGRGLQLLFYSVGIGQISSEVPQNLSASRPQDRQFILSSKKLLLSDSGFYLCAWSDRDVRNYEQYFGPGTRLTVT.

This chain joins TRBV18 and TRBJ2-5, with D unclear. V was pared by 3 bases and J by 5 bases, with 7 bases between. The CDR3 has 12 residues. Germline V gene data show CDR1 as KGHSH and CDR2 as LQKENI. CDR3 protein: CASSPKGETQYF. The CDR3 nucleotides read TGTGCCAGCTCACCTAAGGGCGAGACCCAGTACTTC.

This clone was observed once. The chain has TRBV29-1 and TRBJ2-5; no definite D call. In germline, CDR1 is SQVTM, CDR2 ANQGSEA. The V end lost 4 bases, the J end lost 5 bases, and 2 bases lay between the germline ends. The CDR3 has 9 residues. The CDR3 sequence is CSVGETQYF. The DNA for the CDR3 is TGCAGCGTTGGTGAGACCCAGTACTTC.

This clone is a singleton in its sample. One junction end does not reproduce the germline sequence, and a read error may be involved. This sequence joins TRBV24-1 and TRBJ2-2; D is unresolved. The CDR3 covers 13 residues. Germline CDR1 and CDR2: KGHDR and SFDVKD. The CDR3 DNA is TGTGCCACCAGTGCTTTGCATCCCGGGGAGCTGTTTTTT. It yields the protein CATSALHPGELFF.

The chain has TRBV28 and TRBJ2-2; D not resolved. Germline V lookup: CDR1 MDHEN, CDR2 SYDVKM. The CDR3 totals 14 residues. V was clipped by 5 bases and J by 2 bases, with 9 bases between them. The CDR3 DNA is TGTGCCAGCAGTCCCTGGGGAAACACCGGGGAGCTGTTTTTT. As protein: CASSPWGNTGELFF.

The rearrangement links TRBV5-6 to TRBJ2-5; possibly TRBD1 for D (5 bases). The CDR3 is made up of 13 amino acids. V shed 0 bases and J shed 5 bases, with 8 bases lying between them. From germline, CDR1 is SGHDT and CDR2 YYEEEE. The CDR3, as DNA: TGTGCCAGCAGCTTGGTCCCAGGGGAGACCCAGTACTTC. Encoded protein: CASSLVPGETQYF.